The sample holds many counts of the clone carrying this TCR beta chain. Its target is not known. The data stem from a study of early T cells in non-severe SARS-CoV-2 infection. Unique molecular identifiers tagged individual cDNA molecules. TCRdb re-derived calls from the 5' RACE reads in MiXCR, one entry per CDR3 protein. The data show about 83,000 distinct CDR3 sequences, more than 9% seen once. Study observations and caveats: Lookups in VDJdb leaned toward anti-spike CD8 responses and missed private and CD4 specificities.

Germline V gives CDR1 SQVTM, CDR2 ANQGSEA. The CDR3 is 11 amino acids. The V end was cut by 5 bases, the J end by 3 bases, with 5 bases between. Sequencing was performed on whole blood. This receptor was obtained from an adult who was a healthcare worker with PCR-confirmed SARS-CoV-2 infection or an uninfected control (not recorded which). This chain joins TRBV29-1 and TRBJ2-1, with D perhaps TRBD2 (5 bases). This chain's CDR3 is CSVRDYNEQFF. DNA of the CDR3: TGCAGCGTTCGGGACTACAATGAGCAGTTCTTC.